This record looks at one T cell receptor beta chain sequence and its context. The record originates from a study of OX40 agonist ivuxolimab in advanced cancers. For the study at large: Each patient was given ivuxolimab into a vein every 2 weeks, at 0.01 to 10 mg/kg.

Some clones are missing from TCRdb's copy, which holds only in-frame ones; the method was immunoSEQ multiplex PCR. The data show some 50,000 clones, with 70% to 90% seen just once and 0.6% to 0.8% held by the top ten. This CDR3 is built from 15 residues. Germline V gene lookup returns CDR1 LNHDA and CDR2 SQIVND (reference sequence). V was trimmed by 5 bases and J by 2 bases, leaving 16 bases between them. The chain is built from TRBV19 and TRBJ2-7; the D gene is possibly TRBD1 (6 bases). Sample: CD4+ or CD8+ T cells sorted from blood, taken in a trial of the OX40 agonist ivuxolimab. This TCR was sampled from an adult with an advanced solid tumor such as melanoma, head and neck, liver or kidney cancer. The CDR3 DNA sequence: TGTGCCAGTAGTCAAACCCGGGACACCACCTACGAGCAGTACTTC. Amino acids: CASSQTRDTTYEQYF.